This T cell receptor beta chain stems from a study of blood T cell repertoires in COVID-19. In the original analysis: Using reference gene primer amplification, nucleated cell counts were estimated. Using immunoSEQ multiplex PCR, the repertoire was profiled, and TCRdb retains in-frame clones only, with some absent. D and trimming come from the DNA, and the V and J calls and clone size come from that table. The sample consists of fewer than 200,000 clones, less than 85% of them appearing once. The CDR3 contains 17 residues. The V gene's germline CDR1 is SGHTA and CDR2 FQGNSA. Between the trimmed V and J ends, which lost 1 base and 11 bases, there was a span of 21 bases.

This clonotype was sampled from a woman aged 60 to 75 with acute COVID-19. Sequenced material: PBMCs or T cells enriched from blood (not recorded which). The gene calls are TRBV7-2 and TRBJ1-6, with a weak D call TRBD1 (6 bases). CDR3 nucleotide sequence: TGTGCCAGCAGCTTAGGAGCAGGGGAAACTGGTCGTGCACCCCTCCACTTT. It is translated as CASSLGAGETGRAPLHF.